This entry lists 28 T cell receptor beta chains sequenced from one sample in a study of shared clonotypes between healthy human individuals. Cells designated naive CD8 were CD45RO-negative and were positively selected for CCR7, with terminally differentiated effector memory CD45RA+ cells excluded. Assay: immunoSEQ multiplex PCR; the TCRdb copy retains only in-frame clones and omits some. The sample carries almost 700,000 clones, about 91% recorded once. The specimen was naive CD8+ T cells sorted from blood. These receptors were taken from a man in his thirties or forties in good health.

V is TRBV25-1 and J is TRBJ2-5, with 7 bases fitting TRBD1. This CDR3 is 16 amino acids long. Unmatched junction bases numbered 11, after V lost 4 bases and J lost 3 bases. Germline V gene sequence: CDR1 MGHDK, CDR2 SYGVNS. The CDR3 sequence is CASSGGQRQTKETQYF. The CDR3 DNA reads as TGTGCCAGCAGTGGGGGACAGAGGCAAACCAAAGAGACCCAGTACTTC.

The CDR3 DNA follows: TGTGCCAGCAGTTTGGAGTTGGGCAAAGGATACGAGCAGTACTTC. It yields the protein CASSLELGKGYEQYF. The gene calls are TRBV28 and TRBJ2-7, with no clear D. V lost 3 bases, J lost 4 bases, and 16 bases lay in between. This CDR3 is built from 15 residues. Germline CDR1 reads MDHEN; CDR2 reads SYDVKM.

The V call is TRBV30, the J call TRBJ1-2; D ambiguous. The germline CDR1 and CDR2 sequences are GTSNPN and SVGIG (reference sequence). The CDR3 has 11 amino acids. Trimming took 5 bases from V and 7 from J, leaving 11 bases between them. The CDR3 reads CAWFPAGGYTF. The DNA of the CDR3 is TGTGCCTGGTTTCCCGCGGGTGGCTACACCTTC.

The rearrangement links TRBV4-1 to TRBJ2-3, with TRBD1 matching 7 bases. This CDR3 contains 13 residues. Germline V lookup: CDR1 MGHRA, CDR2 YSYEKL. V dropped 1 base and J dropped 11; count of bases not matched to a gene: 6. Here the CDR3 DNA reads TGCGCCAGCAGCCAAGCAACAGGGGTTGGGCAGTATTTT. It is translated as CASSQATGVGQYF.

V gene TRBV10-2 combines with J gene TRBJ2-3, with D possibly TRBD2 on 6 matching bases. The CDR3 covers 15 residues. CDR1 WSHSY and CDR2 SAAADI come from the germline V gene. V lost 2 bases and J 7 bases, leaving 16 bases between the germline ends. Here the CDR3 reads CASSEGGRLTHTQYF. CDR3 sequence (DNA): TGCGCCAGCAGTGAGGGAGGGCGACTTACCCATACGCAGTATTTT.

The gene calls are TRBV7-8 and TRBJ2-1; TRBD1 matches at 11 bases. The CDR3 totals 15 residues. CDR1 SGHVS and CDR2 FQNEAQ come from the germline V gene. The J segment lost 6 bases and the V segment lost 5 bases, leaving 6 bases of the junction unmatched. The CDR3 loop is CASSPGQGGINEQFF. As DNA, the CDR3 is TGTGCCAGCAGCCCGGGACAGGGGGGAATCAATGAGCAGTTCTTC.

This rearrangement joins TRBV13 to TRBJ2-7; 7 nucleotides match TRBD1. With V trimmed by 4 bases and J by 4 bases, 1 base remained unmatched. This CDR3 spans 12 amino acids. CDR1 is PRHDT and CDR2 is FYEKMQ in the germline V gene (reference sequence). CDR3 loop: CASSWTGYEQYF. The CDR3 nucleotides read TGTGCCAGCAGCTGGACAGGATACGAGCAGTACTTC.

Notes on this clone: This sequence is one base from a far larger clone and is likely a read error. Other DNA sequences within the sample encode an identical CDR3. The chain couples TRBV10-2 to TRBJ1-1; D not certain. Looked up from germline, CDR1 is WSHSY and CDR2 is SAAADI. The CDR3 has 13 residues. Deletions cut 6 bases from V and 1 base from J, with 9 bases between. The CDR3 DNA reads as TGCGCCAGCAGCCCCCAACGGAACACTGAAGCTTTCTTT. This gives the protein CASSPQRNTEAFF.

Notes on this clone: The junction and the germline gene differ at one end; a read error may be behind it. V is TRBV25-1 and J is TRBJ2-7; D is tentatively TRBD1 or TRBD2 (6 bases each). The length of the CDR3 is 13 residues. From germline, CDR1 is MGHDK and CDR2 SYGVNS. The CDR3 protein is CASSDGGRRQHYF. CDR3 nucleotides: TGTGCCAGCAGTGACGGGGGCAGGCGGCAGCATTACTTC.

As DNA, the CDR3 is TGCAGCGTTAGACTAGCTCTCAGGGAGCAGTACTTC. Translation: CSVRLALREQYF. The chain couples TRBV29-1 to TRBJ2-7; 7 nucleotides align to TRBD2. The CDR3 has 12 residues. Trimming took 5 bases from V and 7 from J; bases not matched to a gene: 8. Germline loops: CDR1 SQVTM, CDR2 ANQGSEA.

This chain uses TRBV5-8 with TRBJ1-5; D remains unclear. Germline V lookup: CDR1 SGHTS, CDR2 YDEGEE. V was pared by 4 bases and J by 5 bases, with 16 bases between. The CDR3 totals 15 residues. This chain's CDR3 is CASSLGIGGDQPQHF. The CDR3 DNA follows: TGTGCCAGCAGCCTGGGTATTGGAGGAGATCAGCCCCAGCATTTT.

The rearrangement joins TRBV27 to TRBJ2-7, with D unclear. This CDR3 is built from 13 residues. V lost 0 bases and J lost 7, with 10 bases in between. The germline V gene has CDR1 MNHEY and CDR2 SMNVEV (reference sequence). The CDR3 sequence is CASSLSDSVEQYF. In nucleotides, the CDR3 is TGTGCCAGCAGTTTATCCGACTCTGTGGAGCAGTACTTC.

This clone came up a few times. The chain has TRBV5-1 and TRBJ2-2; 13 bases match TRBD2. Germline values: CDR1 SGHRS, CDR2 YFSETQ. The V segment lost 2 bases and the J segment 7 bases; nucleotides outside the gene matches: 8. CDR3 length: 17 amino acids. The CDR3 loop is CASSFLRTSGRNGELFF. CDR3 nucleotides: TGCGCCAGCAGCTTCCTCCGGACTAGCGGGAGAAACGGGGAGCTGTTTTTT.

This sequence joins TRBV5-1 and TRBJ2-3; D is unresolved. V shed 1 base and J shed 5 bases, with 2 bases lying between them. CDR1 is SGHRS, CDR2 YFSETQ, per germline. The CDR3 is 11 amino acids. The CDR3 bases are TGCGCCAGCAGCTTGCAAGATACGCAGTATTTT. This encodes CASSLQDTQYF. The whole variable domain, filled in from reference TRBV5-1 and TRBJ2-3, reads KAGVTQTPRYLIKTRGQQVTLSCSPISGHRSVSWYQQTPGQGLQFLFEYFSETQRNKGNFPGRFSGRQFSNSRSEMNVSTLELGDSALYLCASSLQDTQYFGPGTRLTVL.

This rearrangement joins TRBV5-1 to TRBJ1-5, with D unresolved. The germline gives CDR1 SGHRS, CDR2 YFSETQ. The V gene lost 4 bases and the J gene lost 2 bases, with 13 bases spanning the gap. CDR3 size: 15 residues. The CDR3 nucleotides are TGCGCCAGCAGCGATGGGATGGCGGGCAATCAGCCCCAGCATTTT. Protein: CASSDGMAGNQPQHF.

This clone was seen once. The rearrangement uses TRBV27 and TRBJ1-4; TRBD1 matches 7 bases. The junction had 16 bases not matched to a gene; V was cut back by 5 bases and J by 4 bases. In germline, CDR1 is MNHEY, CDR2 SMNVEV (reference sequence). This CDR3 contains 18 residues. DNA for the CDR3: TGTGCCAGCAGTCTCAATCGGCTGACAGGGCTTGGTAATGAAAAACTGTTTTTT. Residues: CASSLNRLTGLGNEKLFF.

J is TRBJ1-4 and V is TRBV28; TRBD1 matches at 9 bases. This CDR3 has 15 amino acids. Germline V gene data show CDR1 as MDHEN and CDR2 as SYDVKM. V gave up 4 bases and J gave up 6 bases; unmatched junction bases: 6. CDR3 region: CASSSRQGEDEKLFF. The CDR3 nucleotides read TGTGCCAGCAGTTCCAGACAGGGGGAGGATGAAAAACTGTTTTTT.

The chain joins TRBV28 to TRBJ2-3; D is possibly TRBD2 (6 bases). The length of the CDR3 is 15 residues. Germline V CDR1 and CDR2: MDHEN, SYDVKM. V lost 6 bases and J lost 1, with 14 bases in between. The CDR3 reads CASRPERVGTDTQYF. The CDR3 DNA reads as TGTGCCAGCAGGCCCGAGCGGGTGGGCACAGATACGCAGTATTTT.

CDR3: CASSKSGTRELFF. As DNA, the CDR3 is TGTGCCAGCAGTAAGTCAGGGACGCGGGAGCTGTTTTTT. The J gene is TRBJ2-2, the V gene TRBV27; perhaps D is TRBD1 or TRBD2 (5 bases each). Germline V gives CDR1 MNHEY, CDR2 SMNVEV (reference sequence). The CDR3 has 13 amino acids. V was clipped by 5 bases and J by 9 bases, with 13 bases between them.

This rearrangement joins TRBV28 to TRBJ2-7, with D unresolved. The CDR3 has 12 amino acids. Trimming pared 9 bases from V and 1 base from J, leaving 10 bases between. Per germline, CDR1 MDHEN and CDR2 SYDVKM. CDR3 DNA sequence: TGTGCCAGTGTAGGCCGATCCTACGAGCAGTACTTC. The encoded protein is CASVGRSYEQYF.

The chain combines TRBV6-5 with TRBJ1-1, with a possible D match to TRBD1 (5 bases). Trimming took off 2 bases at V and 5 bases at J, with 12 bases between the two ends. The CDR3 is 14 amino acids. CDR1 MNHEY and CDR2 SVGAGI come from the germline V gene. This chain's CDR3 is CASSYGAIGTEAFF. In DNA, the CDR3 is TGTGCCAGCAGTTACGGGGCTATTGGAACTGAAGCTTTCTTT.

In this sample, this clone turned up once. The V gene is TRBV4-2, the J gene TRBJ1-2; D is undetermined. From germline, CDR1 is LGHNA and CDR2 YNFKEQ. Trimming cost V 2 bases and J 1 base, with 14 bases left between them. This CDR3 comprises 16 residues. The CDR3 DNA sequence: TGTGCCAGCAGCCAAAGTGCGGTGAACAATAACTATGGCTACACCTTC. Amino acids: CASSQSAVNNNYGYTF.

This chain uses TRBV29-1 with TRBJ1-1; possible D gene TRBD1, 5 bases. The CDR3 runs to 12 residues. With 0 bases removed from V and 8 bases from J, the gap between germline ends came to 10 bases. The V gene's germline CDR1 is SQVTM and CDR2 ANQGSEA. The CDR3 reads CSVEDLGEEAFF. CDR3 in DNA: TGCAGCGTTGAAGATCTGGGGGAAGAAGCTTTCTTT.

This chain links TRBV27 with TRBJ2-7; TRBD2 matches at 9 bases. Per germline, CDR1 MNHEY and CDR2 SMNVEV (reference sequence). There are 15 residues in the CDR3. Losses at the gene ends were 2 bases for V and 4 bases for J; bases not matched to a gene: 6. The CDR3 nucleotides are TGTGCCAGCAGTTTAAGGGGTAGCGGGAGTTACGAGCAGTACTTC. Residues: CASSLRGSGSYEQYF.

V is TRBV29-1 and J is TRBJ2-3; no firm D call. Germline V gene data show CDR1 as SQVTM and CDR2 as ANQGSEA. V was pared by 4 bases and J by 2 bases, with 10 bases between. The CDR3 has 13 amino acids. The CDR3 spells CSVVTQNTDTQYF. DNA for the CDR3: TGCAGCGTTGTGACCCAGAACACAGATACGCAGTATTTT.

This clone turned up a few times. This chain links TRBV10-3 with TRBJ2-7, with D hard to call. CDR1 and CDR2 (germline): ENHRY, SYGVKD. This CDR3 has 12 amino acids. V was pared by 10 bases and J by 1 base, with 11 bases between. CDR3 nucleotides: TGTGCCACCCGTTCCATTTCCTACGAGCAGTACTTC. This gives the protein CATRSISYEQYF.

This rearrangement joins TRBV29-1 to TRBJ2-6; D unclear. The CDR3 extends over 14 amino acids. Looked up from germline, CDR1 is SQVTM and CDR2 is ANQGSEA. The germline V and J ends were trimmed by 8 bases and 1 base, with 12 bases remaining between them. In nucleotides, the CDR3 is TGCAGCATATCGTTAGATTCTGGGGCCAACGTCCTGACTTTC. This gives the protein CSISLDSGANVLTF.

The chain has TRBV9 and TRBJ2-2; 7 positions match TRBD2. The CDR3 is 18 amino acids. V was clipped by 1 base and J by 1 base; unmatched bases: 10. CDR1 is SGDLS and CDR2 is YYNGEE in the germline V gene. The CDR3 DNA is TGTGCCAGCAGCGTATATCTGCGGGACTACCGGAACACCGGGGAGCTGTTTTTT. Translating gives CASSVYLRDYRNTGELFF.